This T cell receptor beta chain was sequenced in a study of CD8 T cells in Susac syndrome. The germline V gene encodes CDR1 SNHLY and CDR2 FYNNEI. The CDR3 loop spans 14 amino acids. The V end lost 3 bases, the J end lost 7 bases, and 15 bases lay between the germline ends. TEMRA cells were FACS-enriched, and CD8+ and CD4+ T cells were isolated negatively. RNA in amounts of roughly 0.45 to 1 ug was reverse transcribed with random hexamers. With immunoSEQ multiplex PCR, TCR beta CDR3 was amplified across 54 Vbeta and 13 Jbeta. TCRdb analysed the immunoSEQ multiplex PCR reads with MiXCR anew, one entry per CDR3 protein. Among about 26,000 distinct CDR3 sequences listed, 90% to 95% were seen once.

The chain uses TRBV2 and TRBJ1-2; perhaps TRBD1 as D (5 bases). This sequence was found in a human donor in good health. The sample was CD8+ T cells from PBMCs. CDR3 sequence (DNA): TGTGCCAGCAGTGATGGGCAGGGAAGGGCTGGCTACACCTTC. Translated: CASSDGQGRAGYTF.